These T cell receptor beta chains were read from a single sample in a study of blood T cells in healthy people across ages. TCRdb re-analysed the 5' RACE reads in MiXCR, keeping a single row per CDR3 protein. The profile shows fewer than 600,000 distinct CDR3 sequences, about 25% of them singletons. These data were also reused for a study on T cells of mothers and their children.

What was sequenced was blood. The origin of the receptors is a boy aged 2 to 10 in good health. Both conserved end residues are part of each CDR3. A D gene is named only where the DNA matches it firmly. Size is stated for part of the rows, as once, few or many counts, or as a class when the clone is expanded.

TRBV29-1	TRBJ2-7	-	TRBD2	TGCAGCGTTGAAGTTTCCAGACTAGCGGGAGGGCTGTACGAGCAGTACTTC	CSVEVSRLAGGLYEQYF
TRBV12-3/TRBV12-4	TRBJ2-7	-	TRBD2	TGTGCCAGCAGTGGGGCGGGAGAGGGCTACGAGCAGTACTTC	CASSGAGEGYEQYF
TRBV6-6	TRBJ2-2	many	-	TGTGCCAGCAGTTACTCATCGGGGGGCCCCCGGGGCGGGGAGCTGTTTTTT	CASSYSSGGPRGGELFF
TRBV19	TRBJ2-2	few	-	TGTGCCAGTAGTAGGCCCCTACGCGGCGGGGAGCTGTTTTTT	CASSRPLRGGELFF
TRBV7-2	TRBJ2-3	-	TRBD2	TGTGCCAGCAGCTTAAGGGGGGGACTAGCGGAGCTCACAGATACGCAGTATTTT	CASSLRGGLAELTDTQYF
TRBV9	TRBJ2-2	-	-	TGTGCCAGCAGCTTTCAAGCCAGTGTGACCGGGGAGCTGTTTTTT	CASSFQASVTGELFF
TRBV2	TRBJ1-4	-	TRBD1	TGTGCCAGCAGACCCGGGACAGATGAAAAACTGTTTTTT	CASRPGTDEKLFF
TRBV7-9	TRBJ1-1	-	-	TGTGCCAGCAGCTTGGGGGAGGCTCTAGGCGCTGAAGCTTTCTTT	CASSLGEALGAEAFF
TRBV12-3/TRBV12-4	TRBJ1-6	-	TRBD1	TGTGCCAGCAGTTCCGCAGGGGGGGGCTCCAATTCACCCCTCCACTTT	CASSSAGGGSNSPLHF
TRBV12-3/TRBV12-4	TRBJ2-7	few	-	TGTGCCAGCAGTACCTGGACCGGGGAGCAGTACTTC	CASSTWTGEQYF
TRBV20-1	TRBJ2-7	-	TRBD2	TGCAGTGCTACATCCAGCGGGAGAGGCGACGAGCAGTACTTC	CSATSSGRGDEQYF
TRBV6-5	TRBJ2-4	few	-	TGTGCCAGCAGTTACAATAAGGGTTTCTGGTACTTC	CASSYNKGFWYF
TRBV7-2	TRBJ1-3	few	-	TGTGCCAGCAGCTGGGACGGGTACTCTGGAAACACCATATATTTT	CASSWDGYSGNTIYF
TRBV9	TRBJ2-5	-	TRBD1	TGTGCCAGCAGCGTAGCGTCCGACAGGGGGCACCAAGAGACCCAGTACTTC	CASSVASDRGHQETQYF
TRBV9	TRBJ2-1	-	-	TGTGCCAGCAGCGTAGGAACTGCTACCTACAATGAGCAGTTCTTC	CASSVGTATYNEQFF
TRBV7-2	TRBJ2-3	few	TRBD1	TGTGCCAGCAGCGCCGGGACAGGGTCGGGAGATACGCAGTATTTT	CASSAGTGSGDTQYF
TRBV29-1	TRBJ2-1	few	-	TGCAGCGTTGAAGTCTTGGAGGGGTCCTACAATGAGCAGTTCTTC	CSVEVLEGSYNEQFF
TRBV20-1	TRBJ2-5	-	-	TGCAGTGCTGGACCCGCCCGGGGCGTACAAGAGACCCAGTACTTC	CSAGPARGVQETQYF
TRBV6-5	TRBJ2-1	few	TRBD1	TGTGCCAGCAGTTACGGGGACAGCTCCTACAATGAGCAGTTCTTC	CASSYGDSSYNEQFF
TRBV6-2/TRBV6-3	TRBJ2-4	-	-	TGTGCCAGCAGTTACGAGGTCGTAGCCAAAAACATTCAGTACTTC	CASSYEVVAKNIQYF
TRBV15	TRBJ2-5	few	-	TGTGCCACCAGCAGAGAGGCTCGGCCCCAAGAGACCCAGTACTTC	CATSREARPQETQYF
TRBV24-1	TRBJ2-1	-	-	TGTGCCACCAGTGACCCGAGCGGCCCCTCCCGCAATGAGCAGTTCTTC	CATSDPSGPSRNEQFF
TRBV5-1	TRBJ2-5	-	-	TGCGCCAGCAGCTTGGCCATACAAATAGGGCTCGAGACCCAGTACTTC	CASSLAIQIGLETQYF
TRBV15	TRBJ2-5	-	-	TGTGCCACCCAGGGTAATGTGCACCAAGAGACCCAGTACTTC	CATQGNVHQETQYF
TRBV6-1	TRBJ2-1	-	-	TGTGCCAGCAGTGAACTGGGGGTATCCTACAATGAGCAGTTCTTC	CASSELGVSYNEQFF
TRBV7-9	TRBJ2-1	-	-	TGTGCCAGCAGCTTAGGAGAACTGCTGGAGGAGCAGTTCTTC	CASSLGELLEEQFF
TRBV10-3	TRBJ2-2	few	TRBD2	TGTGCCATCGGAGGCCCTAGCGGGAGTAGGGCCGGGGAGCTGTTTTTT	CAIGGPSGSRAGELFF
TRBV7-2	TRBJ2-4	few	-	TGTGCCAGCAGCTTAGAGCAGGACCGAAACATTCAGTACTTC	CASSLEQDRNIQYF
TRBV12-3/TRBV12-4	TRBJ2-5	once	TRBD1	TGTGCCCATGGCAGGGGGCGACAAGAGACCCAGTACTTC	CAHGRGRQETQYF
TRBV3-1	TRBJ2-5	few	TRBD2	TGTGCCAGCAGCCAAGGTAGCGGGGCCGAGACCCAGTACTTC	CASSQGSGAETQYF
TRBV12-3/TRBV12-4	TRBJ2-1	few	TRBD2	TGTGCCAGCAGTTTAGCGGGACTACACAATGAGCAGTTCTTC	CASSLAGLHNEQFF
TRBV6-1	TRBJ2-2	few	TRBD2	TGTGCCAGTTCTCCGGGACTAGCGGGGCGCGGGGAGCTGTTTTTT	CASSPGLAGRGELFF
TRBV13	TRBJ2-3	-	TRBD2	TGTGCCAGCAGCTTCAAGCGGGGGGCGGGAGATACGCAGTATTTT	CASSFKRGAGDTQYF
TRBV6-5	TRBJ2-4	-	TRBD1	TGTGCCAGCAGCCACAGACAGGGACACATTCAGTACTTC	CASSHRQGHIQYF
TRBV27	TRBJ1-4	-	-	TGTGCCAACAGTTTAGCCTGGGGGTCTAATGAAAAACTGTTTTTT	CANSLAWGSNEKLFF
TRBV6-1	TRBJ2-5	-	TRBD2	TGTGCCAGCAGGAAGCCTAGCGGGGGTGCCCAAGAGACCCAGTACTTC	CASRKPSGGAQETQYF
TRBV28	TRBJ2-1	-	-	TGTGCCAGCAGGCGCGGACAAGGGGGGAGTAATGAGCAGTTCTTC	CASRRGQGGSNEQFF
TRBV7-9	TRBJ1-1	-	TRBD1	TGTGCCAGCAGCACCAAGACAGGGGTGAACACTGAAGCTTTCTTT	CASSTKTGVNTEAFF
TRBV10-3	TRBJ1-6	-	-	TGTGCCGCCGCGACAGGTTATAATTCACCCCTCCACTTT	CAAATGYNSPLHF
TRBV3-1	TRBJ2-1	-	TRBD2	TGTGCCAGCAGCCAAGCGGGGGGACGTCTGAGGAATGAGCAGTTCTTC	CASSQAGGRLRNEQFF
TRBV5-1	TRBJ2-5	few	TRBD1	TGCGCCAGCAGCTTGGGGTCGGGACAGGGTAAAGAGACCCAGTACTTC	CASSLGSGQGKETQYF
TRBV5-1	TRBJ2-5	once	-	TGCGCCAGCAGCTTGGACTCTTCCGGGCAGACCCAGTACTTC	CASSLDSSGQTQYF